The rows below give T cell receptor beta chains drawn from one sample of a study of OX40 agonist ivuxolimab in advanced cancers. Libraries were prepared by immunoSEQ multiplex PCR; TCRdb keeps only in-frame clonotypes and omits some of them. The sample lists 68,000 or so clones; approximately 88% were seen once. This specimen consisted of CD4+ or CD8+ T cells sorted from blood, obtained in a trial of the OX40 agonist ivuxolimab. All receptors derive from an adult with an advanced solid tumor such as melanoma, head and neck, liver or kidney cancer. Both conserved end residues are part of each CDR3. D genes are given only for firm matches. Size is omitted from some rows. Given values are once, few, many or a class for expanded clones.

J: TRBJ1-1
size: -
D: -
V: TRBV5-6
DNA: TGTGCCAGCATCATGCGGGCAAACACTGAAGCTTTCTTT
CDR3: CASIMRANTEAFF

J: TRBJ1-4
size: -
D: -
V: TRBV5-1
DNA: TGCGCCAGCAGCTTGGTGGGAAAGGGTAATGAAAAACTGTTTTTT
CDR3: CASSLVGKGNEKLFF

J: TRBJ2-1
size: once
D: TRBD2
V: TRBV18
DNA: TGTGCCAGCTCACCGCGGACTAGCGGGGTAGGTGAGCAGTTCTTC
CDR3: CASSPRTSGVGEQFF

J: TRBJ2-1
size: -
D: -
V: TRBV25-1
DNA: TGTGCCAGCAGTGAACCTGGGAGCAGGGGGAGGTACAATGAGCAGTTCTTC
CDR3: CASSEPGSRGRYNEQFF

J: TRBJ2-5
size: -
D: TRBD2
V: TRBV5-4
DNA: TGTGCCAGCAGCCCATCTAGCGGGAGGAGTTTAGAGACCCAGTACTTC
CDR3: CASSPSSGRSLETQYF

J: TRBJ1-4
size: few
D: -
V: TRBV18
DNA: TGTGCCAGCTCACCACTTCGGGAGTTCCCTGCAACTAATGAAAAACTGTTTTTT
CDR3: CASSPLREFPATNEKLFF

J: TRBJ2-3
size: -
D: -
V: TRBV25-1
DNA: TGTGCCAGCAGTGAATTCGGGGGCCTAGGAGCGGGGACAGATACGCAGTATTTT
CDR3: CASSEFGGLGAGTDTQYF

J: TRBJ2-7
size: -
D: -
V: TRBV25-1
DNA: TGTGCCAGCAGTGAATCGGACGGCGGTAATGAGCAGTACTTC
CDR3: CASSESDGGNEQYF

J: TRBJ2-1
size: few
D: TRBD2
V: TRBV15
DNA: TGTGCCACCAGCAGAGAACTAGCGGGAGGGGATGAGCAGTTCTTC
CDR3: CATSRELAGGDEQFF

J: TRBJ1-2
size: -
D: -
V: TRBV28
DNA: TGTGCCAGCAGTGTAACAGGGCGCGTTGGCTACACCTTC
CDR3: CASSVTGRVGYTF

J: TRBJ2-5
size: -
D: TRBD1
V: TRBV2
DNA: TGTGCCAGCAGGCCAGGGACAGTGGGGACCCAGTACTTC
CDR3: CASRPGTVGTQYF

J: TRBJ2-1
size: -
D: -
V: TRBV28
DNA: TGTGCCAGTTGCAGGCAGTCGACTGACAATGAGCAGTTCTTC
CDR3: CASCRQSTDNEQFF

J: TRBJ2-7
size: many
D: TRBD1
V: TRBV7-2
DNA: TGTGCCAGCAGCTTAGCGCGGGGTACAGGGGGCGAGCAGTACTTC
CDR3: CASSLARGTGGEQYF

J: TRBJ2-5
size: -
D: -
V: TRBV7-8
DNA: TGTGCCAGCAGCATGGGGGGCGCATTTTTAGAGACCCAGTACTTC
CDR3: CASSMGGAFLETQYF

J: TRBJ2-4
size: -
D: TRBD1
V: TRBV7-3
DNA: TGTGCCAGCAGCGGGGGACAGGGAAACATTCAGTACTTC
CDR3: CASSGGQGNIQYF

J: TRBJ2-3
size: once
D: -
V: TRBV5-5
DNA: TGTGCCAGCAGCTTGGACAGGGCTCCAACAGATACGCAGTATTTT
CDR3: CASSLDRAPTDTQYF